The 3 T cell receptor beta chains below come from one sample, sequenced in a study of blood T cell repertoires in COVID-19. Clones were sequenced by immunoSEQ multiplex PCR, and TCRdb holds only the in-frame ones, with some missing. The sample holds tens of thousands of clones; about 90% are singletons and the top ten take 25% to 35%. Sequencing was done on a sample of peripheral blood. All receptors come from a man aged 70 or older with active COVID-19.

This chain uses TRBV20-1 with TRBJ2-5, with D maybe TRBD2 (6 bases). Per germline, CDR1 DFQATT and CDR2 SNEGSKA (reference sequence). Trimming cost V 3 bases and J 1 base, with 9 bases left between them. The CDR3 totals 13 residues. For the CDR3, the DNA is TGCAGTGCTAGTCGGGGGATCCAAGAGACCCAGTACTTC. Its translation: CSASRGIQETQYF.

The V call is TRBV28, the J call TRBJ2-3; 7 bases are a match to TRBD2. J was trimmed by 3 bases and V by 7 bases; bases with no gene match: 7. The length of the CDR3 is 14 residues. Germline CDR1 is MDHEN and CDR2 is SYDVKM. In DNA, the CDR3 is TGTGCCAGCATCGAGGGAGGGAGGACAGATACGCAGTATTTT. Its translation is CASIEGGRTDTQYF.

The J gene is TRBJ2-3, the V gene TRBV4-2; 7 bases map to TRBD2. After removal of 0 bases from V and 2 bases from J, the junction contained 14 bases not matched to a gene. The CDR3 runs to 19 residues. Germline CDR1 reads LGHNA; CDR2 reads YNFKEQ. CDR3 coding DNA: TGTGCCAGCAGCCAAGAACGCGCAACCGGGGCGGGGGTCACAGATACGCAGTATTTT. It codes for CASSQERATGAGVTDTQYF.